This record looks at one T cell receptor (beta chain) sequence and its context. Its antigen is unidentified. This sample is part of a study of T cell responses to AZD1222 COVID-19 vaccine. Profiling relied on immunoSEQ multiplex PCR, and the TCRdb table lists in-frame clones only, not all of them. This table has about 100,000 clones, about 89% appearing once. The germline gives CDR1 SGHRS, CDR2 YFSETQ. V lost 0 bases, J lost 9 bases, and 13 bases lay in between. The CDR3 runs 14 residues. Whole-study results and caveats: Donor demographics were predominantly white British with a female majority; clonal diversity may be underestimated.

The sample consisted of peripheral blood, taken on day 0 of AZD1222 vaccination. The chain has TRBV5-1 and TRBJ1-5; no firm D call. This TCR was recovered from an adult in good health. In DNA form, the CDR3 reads TGCGCCAGCAGCTTGGAAGGAACCAGTGGGCCCCAGCATTTT. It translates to CASSLEGTSGPQHF. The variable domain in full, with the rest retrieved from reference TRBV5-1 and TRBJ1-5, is KAGVTQTPRYLIKTRGQQVTLSCSPISGHRSVSWYQQTPGQGLQFLFEYFSETQRNKGNFPGRFSGRQFSNSRSEMNVSTLELGDSALYLCASSLEGTSGPQHFGDGTRLSIL.